The 5 T cell receptor beta chains given below trace back to one sample, sequenced in a study of cytomegalovirus exposure and HLA in healthy donors. The PCR made use of 60 Vbeta and 13 Jbeta primers. Sequencing used immunoSEQ multiplex PCR; TCRdb keeps in-frame clones, though not all of them. The sample lists roughly 160,000 clones, 71% seen once, with roughly 1.6% in the top ten. The sample consisted of PBMCs. The receptors derive from a girl under 18 in good health and CMV-seronegative.

The chain links TRBV30 to TRBJ1-1, with D tentatively TRBD1 (5 bases). V was clipped by 5 bases and J by 4 bases, with 17 bases between them. Germline CDR1 and CDR2: GTSNPN and SVGIG (reference sequence). The CDR3 length is 14 residues. The CDR3 loop is CAWLRARASTEAFF. The DNA of the CDR3 is TGTGCCTGGCTGAGAGCCAGGGCGAGCACTGAAGCTTTCTTT.

Only a few counts were recorded for this clone. The rearrangement uses TRBV18 and TRBJ2-2; 9 bases are a match to TRBD1. This CDR3 region has 15 residues. V dropped 3 bases and J dropped 6; count of bases not matched to a gene: 5. The germline V gene encodes CDR1 KGHSH and CDR2 LQKENI. CDR3 loop: CASSPGQGVAGELFF. CDR3 nucleotide sequence: TGTGCCAGCTCACCGGGACAGGGTGTGGCCGGGGAGCTGTTTTTT.

This chain joins TRBV14 and TRBJ2-1; D is unresolved. The V gene's germline CDR1 is SGHDN and CDR2 FVKESK. V was shortened by 4 bases and J by 2 bases, with 6 bases between the two germline ends. This CDR3 region has 13 residues. The CDR3 loop reads CASSPQPYNEQFF. The CDR3 nucleotides are TGTGCCAGCAGCCCACAACCCTACAATGAGCAGTTCTTC.

At least ten counts were recorded for this clone. The J gene is TRBJ2-1, the V gene TRBV6-4; 9 nucleotides line up with TRBD2. The CDR3 spans 16 residues. Unmatched junction bases numbered 6, after V lost 4 bases and J lost 2 bases. CDR1 MRHNA and CDR2 SNTAGT come from the germline V gene. The CDR3 reads CASSVDSGSPYNEQFF. DNA for the CDR3: TGTGCCAGCAGTGTGGATAGCGGGAGCCCCTACAATGAGCAGTTCTTC.

V gene TRBV7-8 combines with J gene TRBJ1-5; D possibly corresponds to TRBD1 (6 bases). Trimming pared 5 bases from V and 7 bases from J, leaving 18 bases between. CDR3 length equals 15 residues. CDR1 and CDR2 (germline): SGHVS, FQNEAQ. Here the CDR3 reads CASSLDTGWGQPQHF. The CDR3 bases are TGTGCCAGCAGCCTGGACACAGGGTGGGGACAGCCCCAGCATTTT.